These 10 T cell receptor beta chains came from one sample sequenced in a study of shared clonotypes between healthy human individuals. The table came from immunoSEQ multiplex PCR; TCRdb's copy has only in-frame clones and leaves some out. The sample comprises around 2.3 million clones, around 95% of which are singletons, and around 0.13% rests with the top ten. Sequenced input: naive CD4+ T cells sorted from blood. As to subset: CD45RA+ positively selected. These receptor sequences come from a man in his late teens or twenties in good health.

The V gene is TRBV6-5, the J gene TRBJ1-6, with D uncertain. Germline-derived CDR1 and CDR2 are MNHEY and SVGAGI. The CDR3 length is 14 residues. V was clipped by 6 bases and J by 4 bases, with 10 bases between them. The CDR3 bases are TGTGCCAGCAGAGACGGGTGGTATAATTCACCCCTCCACTTT. Amino acids: CASRDGWYNSPLHF.

V is TRBV18 and J is TRBJ1-4, with D possibly being TRBD1 (6 bases). Trimming removed 8 bases at V and 8 bases at J, with 15 bases between. The CDR3 is made up of 13 amino acids. CDR1 is KGHSH, CDR2 LQKENI, per germline. CDR3 residues: CASTRGSSEKLFF. CDR3 bases: TGTGCCAGCACGAGGGGGTCGAGCGAAAAACTGTTTTTT.

The chain recombines TRBV18 with TRBJ1-4; the D is unclear. Trimming pared 2 bases from V and 7 bases from J, leaving 17 bases between. The CDR3 covers 16 residues. Germline assignment: CDR1 KGHSH and CDR2 LQKENI. The CDR3 loop reads CASSPYAQVGSEKLFF. The CDR3 nucleotides are TGTGCCAGCTCACCATATGCGCAGGTTGGAAGTGAAAAACTGTTTTTT.

J is TRBJ1-4 and V is TRBV5-5, with D tentatively TRBD1 (5 bases). This CDR3 comprises 15 residues. Trimming shortened V by 4 bases and J by 5 bases, and 15 bases separated the two germline ends. CDR1 SGHKS and CDR2 YYEKEE come from the germline V gene (reference sequence). CDR3 DNA sequence: TGTGCCAGCAGCCTGCGGACAACCCAGAATGAAAAACTGTTTTTT. Residues: CASSLRTTQNEKLFF.

This chain uses TRBV27 with TRBJ1-2; D ambiguous. Germline values: CDR1 MNHEY, CDR2 SMNVEV (reference sequence). With 0 bases removed from V and 0 bases from J, the gap between germline ends came to 8 bases. This CDR3 has 15 residues. The CDR3, as DNA: TGTGCCAGCAGTTTATCGTGGGCACCTAACTATGGCTACACCTTC. Amino acids: CASSLSWAPNYGYTF.

This rearrangement joins TRBV10-1 to TRBJ2-6; maybe TRBD2 (6 bases). Trimming took 0 bases from V and 9 from J, leaving 6 bases between them. This CDR3 has 13 residues. Per the germline V gene, CDR1 is WNHNN and CDR2 is SYGVQD (reference sequence). The CDR3: CASSESGLNVLTF. CDR3 coding DNA: TGCGCCAGCAGTGAGTCGGGACTCAACGTCCTGACTTTC.

The chain carries TRBV2 and TRBJ1-2, with D perhaps matching TRBD1 (5 bases). With 6 bases removed from V and 7 bases from J, the gap between germline ends came to 18 bases. Germline V gene lookup returns CDR1 SNHLY and CDR2 FYNNEI. This CDR3 region has 14 residues. The CDR3 DNA reads TGTGCCAGCAGCTCCGGGGGGGTGCGTCTTGGCTACACCTTC. Protein: CASSSGGVRLGYTF.

This rearrangement joins TRBV5-6 to TRBJ2-3; 10 bases align to TRBD1. CDR1 is SGHDT, CDR2 YYEEEE, per germline. V lost 0 bases and J lost 4; bases outside the gene matches: 5. The CDR3 is 16 residues long. The CDR3 DNA is TGTGCCAGCAGCTTGGAGGGGACAGGGGAGGCAGATACGCAGTATTTT. Protein product: CASSLEGTGEADTQYF. Looking up the rest from reference TRBV5-6 and TRBJ2-3 gives the full variable domain: DAGVTQSPTHLIKTRGQQVTLRCSPKSGHDTVSWYQQALGQGPQFIFQYYEEEERQRGNFPDRFSGHQFPNYSSELNVNALLLGDSALYLCASSLEGTGEADTQYFGPGTRLTVL.

V gene TRBV2 combines with J gene TRBJ2-1; TRBD1 aligns across 12 bases. Germline loops: CDR1 SNHLY, CDR2 FYNNEI. The CDR3 totals 16 residues. With 6 bases clipped from V and 7 bases from J, the junction kept 10 bases outside the gene matches. The CDR3 nucleotides are TGTGCCAGCAGCGACCCCGGGACAGGGGGCGGAAATGAGCAGTTCTTC. This sequence encodes CASSDPGTGGGNEQFF. The entire variable domain, with the rest obtained from reference TRBV2 and TRBJ2-1, is as follows: EPEVTQTPSHQVTQMGQEVILRCVPISNHLYFYWYRQILGQKVEFLVSFYNNEISEKSEIFDDQFSVERPDGSNFTLKIRSTKLEDSAMYFCASSDPGTGGGNEQFFGPGTRLTVL.

This sequence joins TRBV21-1 and TRBJ1-5; TRBD1, the table's D call, lacks a check against the DNA. TRBV21-1 has pseudogene status. This CDR3 contains 19 residues. CDR3 DNA sequence: TGTGCCAGCAGCAAATGCCCTGGACAGGGGCCTTATAGCAATCAGCCCCAGCATTTT. Translated: CASSKCPGQGPYSNQPQHF.